The sequence of this TCR beta chain was determined in a study of blood T cells in healthy people across ages. With a J-beta primer mix and a sample-barcoded 5' primer, a second PCR ran about 7 to 12 cycles. Every molecule of cDNA carried a tag from a template-switch adaptor with 12 random nucleotides. TCRdb recomputed calls from the 5' RACE reads with MiXCR, one row per CDR3 protein. The top ten hold roughly 10% of the sample, which has 900,000 to 950,000 distinct CDR3 sequences, 29% seen once. V was trimmed by 6 bases and J by 6 bases, leaving 21 bases between them. Germline CDR1 is KGHSH and CDR2 is LQKENI. The CDR3 is made up of 16 amino acids. Separately, the same data were catalogued under a study of T cells of mothers and their children. This second study says: Donation involved three healthy Caucasian mothers and the six children that they had. Each child gave 2.5 million to 3.5 million TCR beta CDR3 reads (each mother, over 9 million).

The chain has TRBV18 and TRBJ1-5; possible D gene TRBD1, 6 bases. This sequence originates from a woman between 35 and 50 years old in good health. Sample: blood. CDR3 loop: CASSSGTPGDGQPQHF. In DNA, the CDR3 is TGTGCCAGCTCCTCAGGGACGCCAGGGGACGGTCAGCCCCAGCATTTT.